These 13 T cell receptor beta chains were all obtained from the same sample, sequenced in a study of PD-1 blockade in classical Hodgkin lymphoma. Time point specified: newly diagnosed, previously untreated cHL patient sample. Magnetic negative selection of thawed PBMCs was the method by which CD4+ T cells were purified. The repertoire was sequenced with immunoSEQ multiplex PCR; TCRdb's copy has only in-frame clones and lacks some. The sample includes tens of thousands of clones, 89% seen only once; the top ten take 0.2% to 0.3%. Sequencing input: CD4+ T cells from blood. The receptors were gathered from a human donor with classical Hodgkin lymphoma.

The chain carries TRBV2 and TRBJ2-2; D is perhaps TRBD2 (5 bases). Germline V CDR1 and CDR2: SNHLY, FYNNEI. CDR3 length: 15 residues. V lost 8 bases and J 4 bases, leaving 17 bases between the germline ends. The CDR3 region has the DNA TGTGCCAGCGCGGAGGCGCCTTGGGGCACCGGGGAGCTGTTTTTT. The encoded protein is CASAEAPWGTGELFF.

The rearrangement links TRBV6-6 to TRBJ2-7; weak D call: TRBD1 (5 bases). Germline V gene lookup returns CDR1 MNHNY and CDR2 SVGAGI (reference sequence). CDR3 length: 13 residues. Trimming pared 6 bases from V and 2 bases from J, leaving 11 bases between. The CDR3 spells CASRADTAYEQYF. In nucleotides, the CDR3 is TGTGCCAGCAGGGCGGACACGGCCTACGAGCAGTACTTC.

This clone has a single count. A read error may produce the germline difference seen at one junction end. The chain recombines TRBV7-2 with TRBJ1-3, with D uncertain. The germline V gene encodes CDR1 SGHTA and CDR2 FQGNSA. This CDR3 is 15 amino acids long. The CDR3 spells CASSLAGSGANTIYF. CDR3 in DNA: TGTGCCAGCAGCCTAGCGGGGTCTGGAGCGAACACCATATATTTT.

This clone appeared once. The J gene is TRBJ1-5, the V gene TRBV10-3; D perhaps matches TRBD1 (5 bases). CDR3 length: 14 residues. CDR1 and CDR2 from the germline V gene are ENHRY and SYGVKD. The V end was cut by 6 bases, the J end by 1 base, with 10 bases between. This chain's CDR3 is CAISRDGSNQPQHF. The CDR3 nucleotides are TGTGCCATCAGCCGGGACGGAAGCAATCAGCCCCAGCATTTT.

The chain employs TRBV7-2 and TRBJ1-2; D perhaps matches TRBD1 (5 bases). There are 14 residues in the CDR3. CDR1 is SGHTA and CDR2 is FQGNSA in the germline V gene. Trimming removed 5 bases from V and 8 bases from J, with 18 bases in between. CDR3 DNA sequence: TGTGCCAGCAGCCGCGGCAGAGGGGCGGGGGGCTACACCTTC. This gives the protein CASSRGRGAGGYTF.

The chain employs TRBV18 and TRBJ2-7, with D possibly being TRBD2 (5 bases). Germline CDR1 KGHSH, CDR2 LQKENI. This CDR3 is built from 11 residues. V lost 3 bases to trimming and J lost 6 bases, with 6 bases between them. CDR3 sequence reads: CASSPGSEQYF. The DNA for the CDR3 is TGTGCCAGCTCACCTGGGAGCGAGCAGTACTTC.

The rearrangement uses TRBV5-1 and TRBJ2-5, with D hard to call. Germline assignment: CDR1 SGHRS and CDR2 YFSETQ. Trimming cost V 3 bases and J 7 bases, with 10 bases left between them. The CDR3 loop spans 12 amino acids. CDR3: CASSSVYGTQYF. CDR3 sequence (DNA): TGCGCCAGCAGCTCGGTGTACGGGACCCAGTACTTC.

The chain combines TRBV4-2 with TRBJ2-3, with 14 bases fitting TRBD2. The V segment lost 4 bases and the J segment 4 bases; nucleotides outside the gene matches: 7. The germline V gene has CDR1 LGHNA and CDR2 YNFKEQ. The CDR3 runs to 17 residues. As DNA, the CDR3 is TGTGCCAGCAGCCTCATCCCGGGACTAGCGGGGGCAGATACGCAGTATTTT. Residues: CASSLIPGLAGADTQYF.

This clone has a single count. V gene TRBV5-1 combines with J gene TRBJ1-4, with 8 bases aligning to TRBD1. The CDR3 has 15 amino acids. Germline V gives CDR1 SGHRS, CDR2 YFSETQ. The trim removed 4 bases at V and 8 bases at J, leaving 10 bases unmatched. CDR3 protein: CASSPGDRGREKLFF. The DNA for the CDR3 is TGCGCCAGCAGCCCAGGAGACAGGGGTCGGGAAAAACTGTTTTTT.

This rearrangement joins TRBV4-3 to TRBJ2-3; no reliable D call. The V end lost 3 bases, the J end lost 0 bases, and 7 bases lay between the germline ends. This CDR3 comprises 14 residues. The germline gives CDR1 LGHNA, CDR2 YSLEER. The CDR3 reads CASSHAASTDTQYF. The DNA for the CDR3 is TGCGCCAGCAGCCATGCAGCCAGCACAGATACGCAGTATTTT.

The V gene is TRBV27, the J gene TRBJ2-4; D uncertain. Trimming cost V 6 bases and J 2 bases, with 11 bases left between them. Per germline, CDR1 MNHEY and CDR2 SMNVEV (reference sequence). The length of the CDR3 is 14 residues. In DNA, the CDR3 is TGTGCCAGCAGGCCTGGGGTTACCAAAAACATTCAGTACTTC. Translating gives CASRPGVTKNIQYF.

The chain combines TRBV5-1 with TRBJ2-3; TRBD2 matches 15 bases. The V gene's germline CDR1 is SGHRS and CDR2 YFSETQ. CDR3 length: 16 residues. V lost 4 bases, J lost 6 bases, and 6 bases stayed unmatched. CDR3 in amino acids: CASSPGTSGGFDTQYF. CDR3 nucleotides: TGCGCCAGCAGCCCGGGGACTAGCGGGGGGTTCGATACGCAGTATTTT.

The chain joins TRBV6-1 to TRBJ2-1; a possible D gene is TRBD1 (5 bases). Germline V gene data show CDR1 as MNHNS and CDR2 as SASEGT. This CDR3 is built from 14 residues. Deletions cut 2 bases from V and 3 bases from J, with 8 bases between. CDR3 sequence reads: CASSEQGLYNEQFF. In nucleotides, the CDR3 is TGTGCCAGCAGTGAACAGGGCCTCTACAATGAGCAGTTCTTC.